What follows are 22 T cell receptor beta chains derived from one specimen sequenced in a study of blood T cell repertoires in COVID-19. TCRdb keeps only in-frame clones here, not all; method: immunoSEQ multiplex PCR. The sample consists of about 73,000 clones, around 83% of them appearing once. Sequencing input: peripheral blood. The receptors were gathered from a man aged 50-59 years with active COVID-19.

The V gene is TRBV6-5, the J gene TRBJ1-1; 7 bases map to TRBD1. CDR3 length: 14 amino acids. Germline V lookup: CDR1 MNHEY, CDR2 SVGAGI. V gave up 2 bases and J gave up 4 bases; unmatched junction bases: 4. CDR3 DNA: TGTGCCAGCAGTTACGAGGAGGGGGCCACTGAAGCTTTCTTT. Translating gives CASSYEEGATEAFF.

V gene TRBV5-6 combines with J gene TRBJ2-2, with D unclear. The germline CDR1 and CDR2 sequences are SGHDT and YYEEEE. There are 14 residues in the CDR3. V was trimmed by 4 bases and J by 3 bases, leaving 10 bases between them. In DNA form, the CDR3 reads TGTGCCAGCAGCAACCGACTCTACACCGGGGAGCTGTTTTTT. Its translation is CASSNRLYTGELFF.

This chain connects TRBV18 to TRBJ1-1; 11 bases line up with TRBD1. Germline trimming cut 4 bases from V and 4 bases from J; bases unmatched to any gene: 2. Per germline, CDR1 KGHSH and CDR2 LQKENI. The CDR3 is made up of 14 amino acids. CDR3: CASSQGTGGTEAFF. The CDR3 DNA reads as TGTGCCAGCTCACAAGGGACAGGGGGCACTGAAGCTTTCTTT.

The rearrangement joins TRBV10-1 to TRBJ2-1, with 14 bases lining up with TRBD2. This CDR3 has 17 amino acids. V was pared by 7 bases and J by 5 bases, with 10 bases of the junction left unmatched. Germline V gene data show CDR1 as WNHNN and CDR2 as SYGVQD (reference sequence). CDR3 nucleotide sequence: TGCGCCAGCACCCGAGTTAAGACTAGCGGGGGGGACAATGAGCAGTTCTTC. Protein product: CASTRVKTSGGDNEQFF.

The chain combines TRBV19 with TRBJ1-2; D may be TRBD1 (5 bases). The CDR3 runs to 16 residues. Germline CDR1 is LNHDA and CDR2 is SQIVND (reference sequence). Trimming stripped 3 bases from V and 1 base from J, with 15 bases between. The CDR3 DNA reads TGTGCCAGTAGTATCCCGAGCAGGGCGGTTAACTATGGCTACACCTTC. Its translation is CASSIPSRAVNYGYTF.

The chain combines TRBV11-2 with TRBJ2-7, with TRBD1 as a possible D gene (5 bases). V lost 4 bases and J lost 1, with 14 bases in between. Germline V CDR1 and CDR2: SGHAT, FQNNGV. This CDR3 has 15 amino acids. The CDR3 DNA reads as TGTGCCAGCAGCTCCATGGTGCGACAGTCCTACGAGCAGTACTTC. It yields the protein CASSSMVRQSYEQYF.

The genes are TRBV19 and TRBJ1-1; 8 nucleotides align to TRBD1. Per the germline V gene, CDR1 is LNHDA and CDR2 is SQIVND (reference sequence). V was pared by 5 bases and J by 3 bases, with 8 bases of the junction left unmatched. The length of the CDR3 is 15 residues. The CDR3 coding sequence is TGTGCCAGTAGTCCAGTGACAGGGGTTCACACTGAAGCTTTCTTT. This encodes CASSPVTGVHTEAFF.

This clone appeared once. The junction does not match germline at one end; this may be a read error. The chain uses TRBV5-5 and TRBJ2-1, with a possible D match to TRBD1 (6 bases). Germline V CDR1 and CDR2: SGHKS, YYEKEE (reference sequence). The CDR3 runs 15 residues. The CDR3 is CASTLGTFSYNEQFF. In DNA, the CDR3 is TGTGCCAGCACCTTGGGGACATTTTCCTACAATGAGCAGTTCTTC.

The chain recombines TRBV7-6 with TRBJ2-1, with 9 bases that match TRBD2. V lost 4 bases and J lost 7; bases outside the gene matches: 14. Germline V lookup: CDR1 SGHVS, CDR2 FNYEAQ. This CDR3 has 17 amino acids. CDR3 nucleotides: TGTGCCAGCAGCTCCGATAGGATAGCGGGAGTCGTAAATGAGCAGTTCTTC. It specifies CASSSDRIAGVVNEQFF.

This chain connects TRBV20-1 to TRBJ2-1, with 8 positions matching TRBD1. Trimming at V came to 3 bases and at J to 7 bases, leaving 8 bases not matched to a gene. Germline V lookup: CDR1 DFQATT, CDR2 SNEGSKA (reference sequence). This CDR3 is built from 14 residues. CDR3 DNA: TGCAGTGCTAGTGCCCCCGGGACAGGAAATGAGCAGTTCTTC. Translating gives CSASAPGTGNEQFF.

V gene TRBV7-2 combines with J gene TRBJ2-2; unclear D gene. Germline assignment: CDR1 SGHTA and CDR2 FQGNSA. Trimming removed 1 base from V and 2 bases from J, with 8 bases in between. The CDR3 covers 15 residues. This CDR3 is CASSLGSLNTGELFF. The CDR3 DNA follows: TGTGCCAGCAGCTTAGGTTCTTTAAACACCGGGGAGCTGTTTTTT.

V and J are TRBV7-9 and TRBJ1-2, with no clear D. The CDR3 extends over 14 amino acids. Trimming removed 4 bases from V and 4 bases from J, with 13 bases in between. In germline, CDR1 is SEHNR, CDR2 FQNEAQ (reference sequence). CDR3 amino acids: CASSSTRGLYGYTF. CDR3 sequence (DNA): TGTGCCAGCAGCTCGACACGTGGCCTCTATGGCTACACCTTC.

This clone was recorded once. The chain combines TRBV5-1 with TRBJ2-3; unclear D gene. The CDR3 totals 14 residues. Per germline, CDR1 SGHRS and CDR2 YFSETQ. The germline V and J ends were trimmed by 5 bases and 0 bases, with 10 bases remaining between them. CDR3 nucleotide sequence: TGCGCCAGCAGTTCCGGGTCAAGCACAGATACGCAGTATTTT. The encoded protein is CASSSGSSTDTQYF.

The chain combines TRBV7-3 with TRBJ2-2, with unresolved D. The CDR3 totals 16 residues. Germline lookup yields CDR1 SGHTA and CDR2 FQGTGA. The germline V and J ends were trimmed by 5 bases and 4 bases, with 17 bases remaining between them. The CDR3 DNA is TGTGCCAGCAGCCCCTGGCCCGAGGATACCACCGGGGAGCTGTTTTTT. Protein sequence: CASSPWPEDTTGELFF.

V is TRBV21-1 and J is TRBJ2-5; the table's TRBD2 call for D was not verified on the DNA. TRBV21-1 is classified as a pseudogene. The CDR3 covers 20 residues. The CDR3 loop is CASSKLKGYRHRGGQETQYF. Here the CDR3 DNA reads TGTGCCAGCAGCAAGCTTAAGGGCTACCGCCATAGGGGAGGGCAAGAGACCCAGTACTTC.

The sample holds one count of this clone. The V gene is TRBV7-2, the J gene TRBJ2-1, with 14 bases lining up with TRBD2. CDR3 length: 16 amino acids. Germline V lookup: CDR1 SGHTA, CDR2 FQGNSA. V lost 6 bases, J lost 6 bases, and 7 bases stayed unmatched. In DNA form, the CDR3 reads TGTGCCAGCAGGCGACTAGCGGGAGGGGGGATCAATGAGCAGTTCTTC. Encoded protein: CASRRLAGGGINEQFF.

The chain joins TRBV15 to TRBJ2-7; D is perhaps TRBD1 (5 bases). Germline CDR1 LNHNV, CDR2 YYDKDF (reference sequence). V lost 0 bases, J lost 0 bases, and 9 bases lay in between. The CDR3 extends over 15 amino acids. The CDR3 reads CATSRDQGSSYEQYF. For the CDR3, the DNA is TGTGCCACCAGCAGAGATCAGGGTTCCTCCTACGAGCAGTACTTC.

V and J are TRBV7-9 and TRBJ1-6, with 11 bases that match TRBD1. J gave up 2 bases and V 4 bases, and 7 bases lay outside the gene matches. Germline CDR1 SEHNR, CDR2 FQNEAQ (reference sequence). This CDR3 has 18 residues. CDR3 bases: TGTGCCAGCAGCTCGCGCGGACAGGGGGCCACCTATAATTCACCCCTCCACTTT. Amino acids: CASSSRGQGATYNSPLHF. The full variable domain, its missing parts supplied by reference TRBV7-9 and TRBJ1-6, is DTGVSQNPRHKITKRGQNVTFRCDPISEHNRLYWYRQTLGQGPEFLTYFQNEAQLEKSRLLSDRFSAERPKGSFSTLEIQRTEQGDSAMYLCASSSRGQGATYNSPLHFGNGTRLTVT.

V gene TRBV28 combines with J gene TRBJ1-6; 7 bases are a match to TRBD1. The CDR3 contains 12 residues. Germline trimming cut 6 bases from V and 10 bases from J; bases unmatched to any gene: 3. Germline V gene lookup returns CDR1 MDHEN and CDR2 SYDVKM. CDR3 DNA: TGTGCCAGCAGACAAGGGGGCTCACCCCTCCACTTT. Translating it yields CASRQGGSPLHF.

The rearrangement joins TRBV11-1 to TRBJ2-5, with a weak D call TRBD2 (6 bases). Germline CDR1 is SGHAT and CDR2 is FQDESV (reference sequence). V lost 8 bases, J lost 2 bases, and 12 bases lay in between. The CDR3 consists of 13 residues. The CDR3: CASDGGKQETQYF. CDR3 nucleotide sequence: TGTGCCAGCGACGGGGGTAAACAAGAGACCCAGTACTTC.

In its sample, this clone was seen a few times. This sequence joins TRBV24-1 and TRBJ2-2; TRBD2 agrees at 16 bases. This CDR3 has 15 amino acids. Unmatched junction bases numbered 1, after V lost 9 bases and J lost 4 bases. Germline CDR1 and CDR2: KGHDR and SFDVKD. CDR3 in DNA: TGTGCCACCGGGACTAGCGGGAGGGGCACCGGGGAGCTGTTTTTT. It yields the protein CATGTSGRGTGELFF.

Only one count was recorded for this clone. The CDR3 DNA sequence: TGTGCCAGCAGCAAAGGTCATAGGGGACAGCTTTACGAGCAGTACTTC. As protein: CASSKGHRGQLYEQYF. The rearrangement links TRBV21-1 to TRBJ2-7; TRBD1 is taken as the D call from the table, unchecked against the DNA. TRBV21-1 is a pseudogene segment. This CDR3 spans 16 amino acids.